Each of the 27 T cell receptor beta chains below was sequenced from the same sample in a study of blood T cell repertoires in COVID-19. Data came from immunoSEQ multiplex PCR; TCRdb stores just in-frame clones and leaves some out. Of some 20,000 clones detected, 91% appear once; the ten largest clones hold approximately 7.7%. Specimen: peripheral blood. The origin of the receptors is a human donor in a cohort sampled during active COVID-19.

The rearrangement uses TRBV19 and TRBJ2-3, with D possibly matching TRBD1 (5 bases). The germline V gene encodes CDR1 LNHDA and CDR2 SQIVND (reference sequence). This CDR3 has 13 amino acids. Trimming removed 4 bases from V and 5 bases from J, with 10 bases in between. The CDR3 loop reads CASSRGPGDTQYF. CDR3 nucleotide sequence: TGTGCCAGTAGTAGGGGCCCCGGAGATACGCAGTATTTT.

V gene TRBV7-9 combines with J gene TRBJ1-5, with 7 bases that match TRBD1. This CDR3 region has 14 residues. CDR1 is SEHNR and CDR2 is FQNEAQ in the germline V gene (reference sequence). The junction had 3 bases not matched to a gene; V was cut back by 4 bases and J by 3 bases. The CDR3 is CASSSGQDNQPQHF. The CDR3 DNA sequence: TGTGCCAGCAGCTCCGGACAGGACAATCAGCCCCAGCATTTT.

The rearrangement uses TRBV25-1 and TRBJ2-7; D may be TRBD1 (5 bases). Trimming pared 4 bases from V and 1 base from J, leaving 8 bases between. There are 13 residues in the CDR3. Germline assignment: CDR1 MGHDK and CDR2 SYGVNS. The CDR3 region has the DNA TGTGCCAGCAGTGGGGCAGGGTCCTACGAGCAGTACTTC. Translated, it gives CASSGAGSYEQYF.

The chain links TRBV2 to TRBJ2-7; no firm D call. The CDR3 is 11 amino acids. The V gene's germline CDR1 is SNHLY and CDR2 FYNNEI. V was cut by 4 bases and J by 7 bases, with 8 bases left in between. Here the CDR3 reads CASSGRSEQYF. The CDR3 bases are TGTGCCAGCAGTGGCCGGTCAGAGCAGTACTTC.

The CDR3 loop reads CASRPTGTGETQYF. The DNA of the CDR3 is TGTGCCAGCAGACCCACCGGGACTGGGGAGACCCAGTACTTC. The genes are TRBV6-5 and TRBJ2-5, with D tentatively TRBD2 (6 bases). This CDR3 contains 14 residues. Trimming left V 6 bases short and J 5 bases short, with 16 bases between. Germline V CDR1 and CDR2: MNHEY, SVGAGI.

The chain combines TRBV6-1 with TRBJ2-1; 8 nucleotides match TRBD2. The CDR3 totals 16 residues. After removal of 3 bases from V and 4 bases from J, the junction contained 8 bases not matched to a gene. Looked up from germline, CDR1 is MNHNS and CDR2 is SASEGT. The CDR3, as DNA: TGTGCCAGCAGTGAGAACTTAGCGGGATTATACAATGAGCAGTTCTTC. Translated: CASSENLAGLYNEQFF.

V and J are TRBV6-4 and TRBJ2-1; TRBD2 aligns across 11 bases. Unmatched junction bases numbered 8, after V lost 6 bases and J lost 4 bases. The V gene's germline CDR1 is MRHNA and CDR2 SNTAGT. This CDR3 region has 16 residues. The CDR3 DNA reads TGTGCCAGCAGCTCCGAGTGGACTAGCGGGTACAATGAGCAGTTCTTC. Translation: CASSSEWTSGYNEQFF.

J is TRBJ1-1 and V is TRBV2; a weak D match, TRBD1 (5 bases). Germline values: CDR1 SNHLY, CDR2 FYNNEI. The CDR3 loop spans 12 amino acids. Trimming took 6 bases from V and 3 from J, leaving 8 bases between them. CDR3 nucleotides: TGTGCCAGCAGCTCAGGGTACACTGAAGCTTTCTTT. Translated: CASSSGYTEAFF.

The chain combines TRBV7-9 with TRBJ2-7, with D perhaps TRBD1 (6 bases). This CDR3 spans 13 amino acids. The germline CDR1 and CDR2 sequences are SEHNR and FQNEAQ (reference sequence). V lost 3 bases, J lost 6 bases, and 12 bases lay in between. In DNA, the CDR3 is TGTGCCAGCAGCTTCCAACAGGGTGGCGAGCAGTACTTC. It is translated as CASSFQQGGEQYF.

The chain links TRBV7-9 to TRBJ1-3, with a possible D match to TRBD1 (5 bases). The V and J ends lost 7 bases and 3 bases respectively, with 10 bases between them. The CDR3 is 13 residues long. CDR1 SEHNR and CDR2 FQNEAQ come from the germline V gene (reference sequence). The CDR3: CASTSGFGNTIYF. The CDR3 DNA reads TGTGCCAGCACCTCAGGGTTTGGAAACACCATATATTTT. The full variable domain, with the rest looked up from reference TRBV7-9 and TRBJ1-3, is DTGVSQNPRHKITKRGQNVTFRCDPISEHNRLYWYRQTLGQGPEFLTYFQNEAQLEKSRLLSDRFSAERPKGSFSTLEIQRTEQGDSAMYLCASTSGFGNTIYFGEGSWLTVV.

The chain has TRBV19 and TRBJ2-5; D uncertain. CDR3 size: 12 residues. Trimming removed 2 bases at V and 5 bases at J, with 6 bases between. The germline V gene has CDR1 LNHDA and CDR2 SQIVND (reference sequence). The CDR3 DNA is TGTGCCAGTAGTATATCCCAGGAGACCCAGTACTTC. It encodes CASSISQETQYF.

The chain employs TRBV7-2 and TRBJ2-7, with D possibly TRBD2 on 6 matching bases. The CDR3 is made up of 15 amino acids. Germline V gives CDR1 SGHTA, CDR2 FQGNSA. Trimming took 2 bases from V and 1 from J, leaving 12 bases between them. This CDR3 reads CASSLYWGTSYEQYF. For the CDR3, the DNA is TGTGCCAGCAGCTTATACTGGGGGACTTCCTACGAGCAGTACTTC.

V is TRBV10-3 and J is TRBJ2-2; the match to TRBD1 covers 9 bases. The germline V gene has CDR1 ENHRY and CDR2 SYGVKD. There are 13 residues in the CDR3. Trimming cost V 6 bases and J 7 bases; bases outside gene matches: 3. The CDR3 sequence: CAIRGQGIGELFF. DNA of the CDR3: TGTGCCATCAGGGGACAGGGAATCGGGGAGCTGTTTTTT.

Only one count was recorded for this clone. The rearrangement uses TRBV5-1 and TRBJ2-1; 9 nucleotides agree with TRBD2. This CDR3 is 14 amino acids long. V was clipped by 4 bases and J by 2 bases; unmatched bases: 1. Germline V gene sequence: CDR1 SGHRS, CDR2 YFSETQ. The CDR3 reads CASSSGGTYNEQFF. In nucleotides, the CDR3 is TGCGCCAGCAGCAGCGGGGGGACCTACAATGAGCAGTTCTTC.

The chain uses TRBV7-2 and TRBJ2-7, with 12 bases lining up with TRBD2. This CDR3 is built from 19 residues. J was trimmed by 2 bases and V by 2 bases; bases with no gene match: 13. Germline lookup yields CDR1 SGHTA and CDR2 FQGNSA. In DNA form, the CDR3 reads TGTGCCAGCAGCTTAACACCATTTCGACTAGCGGGGGCCGCCTACGAGCAGTACTTC. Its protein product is CASSLTPFRLAGAAYEQYF.

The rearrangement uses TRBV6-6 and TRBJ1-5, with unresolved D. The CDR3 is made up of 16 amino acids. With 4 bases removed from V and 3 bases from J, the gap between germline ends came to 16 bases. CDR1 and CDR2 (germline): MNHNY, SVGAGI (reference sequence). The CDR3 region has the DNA TGTGCCAGCAGTTCGAGGGTCCCAGATTTCAATCAGCCCCAGCATTTT. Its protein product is CASSSRVPDFNQPQHF.

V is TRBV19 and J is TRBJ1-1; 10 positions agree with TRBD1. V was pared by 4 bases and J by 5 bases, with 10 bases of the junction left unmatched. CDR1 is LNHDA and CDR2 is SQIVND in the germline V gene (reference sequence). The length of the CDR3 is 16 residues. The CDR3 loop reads CASSTRDRGRGTEAFF. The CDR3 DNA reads TGTGCCAGTAGTACCCGGGACAGGGGACGGGGTACTGAAGCTTTCTTT. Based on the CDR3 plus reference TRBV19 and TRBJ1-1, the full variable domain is DGGITQSPKYLFRKEGQNVTLSCEQNLNHDAMYWYRQDPGQGLRLIYYSQIVNDFQKGDIAEGYSVSREKKESFPLTVTSAQKNPTAFYLCASSTRDRGRGTEAFFGQGTRLTVV.

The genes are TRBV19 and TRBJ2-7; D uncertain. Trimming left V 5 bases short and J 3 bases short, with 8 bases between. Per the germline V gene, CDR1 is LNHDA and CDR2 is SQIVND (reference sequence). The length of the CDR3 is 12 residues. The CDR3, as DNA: TGTGCCAGTAGTGCGGCAGACTACGAGCAGTACTTC. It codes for CASSAADYEQYF.

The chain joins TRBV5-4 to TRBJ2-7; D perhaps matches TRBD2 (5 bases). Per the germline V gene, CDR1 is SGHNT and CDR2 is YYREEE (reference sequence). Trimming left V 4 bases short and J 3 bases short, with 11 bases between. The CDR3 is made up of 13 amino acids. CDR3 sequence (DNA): TGTGCCAGCAGCCACGAAGGACTCTACGAGCAGTACTTC. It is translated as CASSHEGLYEQYF.

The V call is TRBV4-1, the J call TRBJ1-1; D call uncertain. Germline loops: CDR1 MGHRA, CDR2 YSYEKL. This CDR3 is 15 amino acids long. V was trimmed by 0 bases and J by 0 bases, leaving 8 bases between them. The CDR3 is CASSQDEVLNTEAFF. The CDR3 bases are TGCGCCAGCAGCCAAGACGAGGTTCTGAACACTGAAGCTTTCTTT.

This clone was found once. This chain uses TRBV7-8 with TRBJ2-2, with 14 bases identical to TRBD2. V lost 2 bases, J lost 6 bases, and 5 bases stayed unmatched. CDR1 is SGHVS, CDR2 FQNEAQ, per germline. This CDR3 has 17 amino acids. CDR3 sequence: CASSLYGLAGGSGELFF. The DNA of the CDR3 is TGTGCCAGCAGCTTATATGGACTAGCGGGAGGTTCCGGGGAGCTGTTTTTT.

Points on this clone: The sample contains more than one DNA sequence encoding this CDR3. CDR3 nucleotides: TGCGCCAGCAGCTTGGCCCCAGGGGATTCCTACGAGCAGTACTTC. Its protein is CASSLAPGDSYEQYF. This chain joins TRBV5-1 and TRBJ2-7; tentatively, D is TRBD1 (6 bases). Germline-derived CDR1 and CDR2 are SGHRS and YFSETQ. The ends were cut back, 0 bases at V and 1 base at J, with 11 bases in the middle. The CDR3 has 15 amino acids.

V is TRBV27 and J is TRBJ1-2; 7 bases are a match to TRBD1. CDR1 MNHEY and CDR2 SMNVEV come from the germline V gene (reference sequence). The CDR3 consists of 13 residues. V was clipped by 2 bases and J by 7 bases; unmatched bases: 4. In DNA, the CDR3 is TGTGCCAGCAGTTTAAGCACAGGGGCTGGCTACACCTTC. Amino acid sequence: CASSLSTGAGYTF.

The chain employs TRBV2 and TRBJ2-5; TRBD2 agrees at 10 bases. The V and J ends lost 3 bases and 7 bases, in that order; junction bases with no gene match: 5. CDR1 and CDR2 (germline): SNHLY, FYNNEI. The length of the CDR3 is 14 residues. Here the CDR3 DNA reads TGTGCCAGCAGTGAGTCTAGCGGGAGTTCGACCCAGTACTTC. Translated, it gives CASSESSGSSTQYF.

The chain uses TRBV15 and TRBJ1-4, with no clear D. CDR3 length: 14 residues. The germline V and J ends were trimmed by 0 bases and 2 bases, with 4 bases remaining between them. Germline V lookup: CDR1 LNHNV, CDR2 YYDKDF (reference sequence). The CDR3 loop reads CATSRDRTNEKLFF. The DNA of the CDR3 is TGTGCCACCAGCAGAGATCGGACTAATGAAAAACTGTTTTTT. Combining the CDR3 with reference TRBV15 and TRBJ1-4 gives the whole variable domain DAMVIQNPRYQVTQFGKPVTLSCSQTLNHNVMYWYQQKSSQAPKLLFHYYDKDFNNEADTPDNFQSRRPNTSFCFLDIRSPGLGDTAMYLCATSRDRTNEKLFFGSGTQLSVL.

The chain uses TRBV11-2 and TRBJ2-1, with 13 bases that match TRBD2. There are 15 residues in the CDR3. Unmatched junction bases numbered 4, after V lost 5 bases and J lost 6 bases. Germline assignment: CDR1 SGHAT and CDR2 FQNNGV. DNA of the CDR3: TGTGCCAGCAGCCCTACTAGCGGGAGGGGCAATGAGCAGTTCTTC. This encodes CASSPTSGRGNEQFF.

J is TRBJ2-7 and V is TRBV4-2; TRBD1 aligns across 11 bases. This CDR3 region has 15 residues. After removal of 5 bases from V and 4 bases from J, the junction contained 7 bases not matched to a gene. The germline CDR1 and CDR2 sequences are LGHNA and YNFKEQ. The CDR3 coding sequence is TGTGCCAGCAGCTTTCCCGGGACAGGGGGATACGAGCAGTACTTC. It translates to CASSFPGTGGYEQYF.